This T cell receptor beta chain was sequenced during a study of blood T cell repertoires in COVID-19. At the level of the study: T cells, B-cell-depleted T cells, or PBMCs supplied cDNA or gDNA.

The CDR3 spans 17 residues. Between the trimmed V and J ends, which lost 5 bases and 3 bases, there was a span of 22 bases. Germline loops: CDR1 SGHRS, CDR2 YFSETQ. Clones were sequenced by immunoSEQ multiplex PCR, and TCRdb holds only the in-frame ones, with some missing. The sample has just over 300,000 clones, around 92% seen once; the top ten hold over 1.5%. This TCR was sampled from a woman under 40 with COVID-19, enrolled during active disease. Sequenced material: peripheral blood. The chain has TRBV5-1 and TRBJ2-3; D is perhaps TRBD2 (6 bases). This CDR3 is CASRVGVSGMITDTQYF. CDR3 nucleotide sequence: TGCGCCAGCAGAGTGGGCGTTAGCGGAATGATTACAGATACGCAGTATTTT.